This T cell receptor (beta chain) derives from a study of tumor-infiltrating lymphocytes in primary liver carcinoma. This clonotype appeared many times. Unsorted bulk tissue (roughly 17-34 mg) underwent RNA and DNA co-extraction. The CDR3 loop spans 14 amino acids. Production of TCR beta cDNA used about 500 ng total RNA together with a constant-region primer. Libraries for TCR beta were built through three nested multiplex PCR rounds, which together made up a slightly modified ARM-PCR procedure. Each of the first two PCR rounds ran approximately 10 cycles with TRBV1-TRBV30 forward and C-beta reverse primers. TCRdb recomputed calls from the multiplex PCR reads with MiXCR, one row per CDR3 protein. The table has approximately 30,000 distinct CDR3 sequences, 71% seen once; the top ten hold 30% to 40%.

Input material: liver tumor tissue from sampling region 3. Subset: tumor region T3, left-lateral pole. The V and J genes are TRBV21-1 and TRBJ2-7; no check of the table's D call, TRBD1, against the DNA was made. TRBV21-1 constitutes a pseudogene. This clonotype originated in a woman aged 25 to 39 with primary liver carcinoma and hepatitis B virus infection. CDR3 DNA sequence: TGTGCCAGCAGCATTGGCAGGGGGCTCTACGAGCAGTACTTC. This sequence encodes CASSIGRGLYEQYF.